The clone carrying this TCR beta chain has a handful of counts. Its antigen remains unidentified. Other DNA sequences in this specimen translate into the identical CDR3. The study reverse transcribed the entire isolated RNA, so it sequenced expressed TCRB transcripts. Sequenced by immunoSEQ multiplex PCR; TCRdb stores in-frame clones only, minus some. The table includes 600,000 to 700,000 clones, 9.5% to 15% detected once. It was via CD45RO/CCR7/CD25/CD127/CD95/CD27 that CD4+ naive, central memory, regulatory and stem cell-like memory cells were sorted. Sorted populations were all over 95% pure. The CDR3 extends over 13 amino acids. Germline V gene sequence: CDR1 SQVTM, CDR2 ANQGSEA. With 6 bases clipped from V and 2 bases from J, the junction kept 0 bases outside the gene matches. This entry is derived from a study of beta chain features in type 1 diabetes. Overall study findings and caveats: For Type 1 diabetes patients, all four CD4+ subsets carried TCRB CDR3s that were moderately but significantly shorter. For patients and controls alike, PCR might favor shorter templates to the same degree. Fewer insertions but more deletions were seen at VDJ junctions in type 1 diabetes patients.

This chain joins TRBV29-1 and TRBJ2-6; 8 nucleotides line up with TRBD1. The sequencing input was naive CD4+ T cells from blood. The sequence was collected from a man aged 30 to 45 with type 1 diabetes. The CDR3 protein is CSVTGAGANVLTF. The CDR3 nucleotides are TGCAGCGTGACAGGGGCTGGGGCCAACGTCCTGACTTTC.